This T cell receptor (beta chain) was recorded in a study of cytomegalovirus exposure and HLA in healthy donors. The overall study: Genotyping of hundreds of donors showed that around 81% belonged to the Caucasian-associated ancestry cluster. Study-level points and caveats: In a later analysis, specific HLA alleles were associated with 15,000 or so TCR beta sequences at a 0.05 false discovery rate. A few V segments could not be told apart, such as TRBV6-2 and TRBV6-3, and were left out. Among TCR beta chains of equal frequency, HLA-associated ones were more clonally expanded in a later analysis.

A multiplex PCR was run with 60 Vbeta primers and 13 Jbeta primers. TCRdb keeps only in-frame clones here, not all; method: immunoSEQ multiplex PCR. The table lists around 180,000 clones, roughly four fifths of them singletons. From germline, CDR1 is MNHNS and CDR2 SASEGT. The CDR3 totals 15 residues. V was shortened by 4 bases and J by 3 bases, with 13 bases between the two germline ends. Details on this clone: The antigen is unknown.

The TCR comes from a woman aged 18 to 35 in good health and CMV-seropositive. This rearrangement joins TRBV6-1 to TRBJ1-5, with a tentative D call TRBD1 (6 bases). The source material was PBMCs. The CDR3 sequence is CASSGLGGANQPQHF. The CDR3 DNA is TGTGCCAGCAGTGGTTTGGGGGGGGCCAATCAGCCCCAGCATTTT.